The rows below give T cell receptor beta chains drawn from one sample of a study of blood T cells in healthy people across ages. TCRdb re-called the 5' RACE reads through MiXCR, storing one row per CDR3 protein. The table records some 290,000 distinct CDR3 sequences, roughly 26% of them present only once. Source material: blood. The receptors originated from a woman in her seventies in good health. The CDR3 runs from the conserved cysteine through the conserved F or W.

j_call: TRBJ1-4
v_call: TRBV7-2
cdr3_aa: CASSPPGRSNEKLFF

j_call: TRBJ1-3
v_call: TRBV9
cdr3_aa: CASSALGQGAGNTIYF

j_call: TRBJ1-2
v_call: TRBV7-9
cdr3_aa: CASSGSPYGYTF

j_call: TRBJ1-2
v_call: TRBV3-1
cdr3_aa: CASSQEFGYTF

j_call: TRBJ1-1
v_call: TRBV6-1
cdr3_aa: CASRTGGETKAFF

j_call: TRBJ2-7
v_call: TRBV29-1
cdr3_aa: CSVSGFSYEQYF

j_call: TRBJ1-1
v_call: TRBV6-2/TRBV6-3
cdr3_aa: CASSFQGGNTEAFF

j_call: TRBJ2-1
v_call: TRBV20-1
cdr3_aa: CSARGGLAGGEQFF

j_call: TRBJ2-5
v_call: TRBV3-1
cdr3_aa: CASSQVEGNQYF

j_call: TRBJ2-5
v_call: TRBV7-2
cdr3_aa: CASSRDRAYQETQYF

j_call: TRBJ1-1
v_call: TRBV5-6
cdr3_aa: CASSFNRGRTEAFF

j_call: TRBJ1-1
v_call: TRBV7-2
cdr3_aa: CASSRSQAGNTEAFF

j_call: TRBJ2-3
v_call: TRBV25-1
cdr3_aa: CASKQRITDTQYF

j_call: TRBJ2-2
v_call: TRBV7-2
cdr3_aa: CVSSPRHGELFF

j_call: TRBJ1-1
v_call: TRBV14
cdr3_aa: CASSHPRAGRTEAFF

j_call: TRBJ2-1
v_call: TRBV5-1
cdr3_aa: CASSLAVMGYNEQFF

j_call: TRBJ2-1
v_call: TRBV5-1
cdr3_aa: CASSLVTGGGSYNEQFF

j_call: TRBJ1-5
v_call: TRBV6-2/TRBV6-3
cdr3_aa: CASSSDNLQPQHF

j_call: TRBJ2-3
v_call: TRBV18
cdr3_aa: CASSLAGPTDTQYF

j_call: TRBJ1-2
v_call: TRBV11-2
cdr3_aa: CASSLGWGYGYTF

j_call: TRBJ2-4
v_call: TRBV6-5
cdr3_aa: CASSYSNARESSAKNIQYF

j_call: TRBJ2-3
v_call: TRBV9
cdr3_aa: CANSVDTQADTQYF

j_call: TRBJ2-3
v_call: TRBV28
cdr3_aa: CASSFPQGRGGEDTQYF

j_call: TRBJ2-5
v_call: TRBV5-1
cdr3_aa: CASSPSGRGAPGAQYF

j_call: TRBJ2-1
v_call: TRBV4-2
cdr3_aa: CASSQDSTAQSNEQFF

j_call: TRBJ2-5
v_call: TRBV9
cdr3_aa: CASSVSTSVGQETQYF

j_call: TRBJ1-3
v_call: TRBV4-1
cdr3_aa: CASSQVVGSGNTIYF

j_call: TRBJ1-4
v_call: TRBV6-6
cdr3_aa: CASYGEYLDEKLFF

j_call: TRBJ2-7
v_call: TRBV5-6
cdr3_aa: CASSLAGGRVDEQYF

j_call: TRBJ2-2
v_call: TRBV2
cdr3_aa: CASRLGTVNTGELFF

j_call: TRBJ2-1
v_call: TRBV19
cdr3_aa: CASSTGTRREQFF

j_call: TRBJ2-6
v_call: TRBV6-2/TRBV6-3
cdr3_aa: CASRSDSSGVLTF

j_call: TRBJ2-3
v_call: TRBV20-1
cdr3_aa: CSARDLGSGVTDTQYF

j_call: TRBJ1-1
v_call: TRBV3-1
cdr3_aa: CASSQHTGNTEAFF

j_call: TRBJ1-2
v_call: TRBV29-1
cdr3_aa: CSVEGSEGNSYGYTF

j_call: -
v_call: TRBV28
cdr3_aa: CASSSSGSRAYEQYF

j_call: TRBJ1-2
v_call: TRBV28
cdr3_aa: CASSSGTRGFHTF

j_call: TRBJ1-2
v_call: TRBV29-1
cdr3_aa: CSARNPGDGYTF

j_call: TRBJ2-5
v_call: TRBV7-2
cdr3_aa: CASSLGGETRGTQYF